This T cell receptor beta chain was captured by sequencing in a study of blood T cell repertoires in COVID-19. Study overall: PBMCs, B-cell-depleted T cells, or T cells were the source of the cDNA or gDNA that made up the material.

Profiled with immunoSEQ multiplex PCR; TCRdb holds only in-frame clones, not every one. The sample has 150,000 to 200,000 clones, roughly 73% seen once. V lost 6 bases and J lost 5, with 11 bases in between. The length of the CDR3 is 13 residues. CDR1 and CDR2 (germline): SGHNT, YENEEA. The source is a man aged 65 to 85 with acute or convalescent COVID-19. Sequencing was carried out using peripheral blood. This chain uses TRBV11-3 with TRBJ2-4; TRBD1 might be the D (6 bases). The CDR3 nucleotides are TGTGCCAGCAGTCCCGGGACACAAAACATTCAGTACTTC. As protein: CASSPGTQNIQYF.